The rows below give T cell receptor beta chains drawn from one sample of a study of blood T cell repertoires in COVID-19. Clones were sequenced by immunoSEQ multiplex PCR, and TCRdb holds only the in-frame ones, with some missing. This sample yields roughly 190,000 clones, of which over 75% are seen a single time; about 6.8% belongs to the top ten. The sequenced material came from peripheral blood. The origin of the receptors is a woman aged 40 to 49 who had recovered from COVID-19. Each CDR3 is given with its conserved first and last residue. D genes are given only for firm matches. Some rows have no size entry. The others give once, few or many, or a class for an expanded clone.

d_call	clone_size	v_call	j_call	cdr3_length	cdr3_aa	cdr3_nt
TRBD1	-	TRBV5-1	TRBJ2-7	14	CASSLAQGVGEQYF	TGCGCCAGCAGCTTGGCTCAGGGGGTGGGCGAGCAGTACTTC
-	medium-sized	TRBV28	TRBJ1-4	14	CASQGFWTNEKLFF	TGTGCCAGCCAGGGGTTCTGGACTAATGAAAAACTGTTTTTT
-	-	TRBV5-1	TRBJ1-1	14	CASSQDPGFTEAFF	TGCGCCAGCAGCCAAGATCCAGGGTTCACTGAAGCTTTCTTT
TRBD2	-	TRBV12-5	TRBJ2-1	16	CASGLRLAGSYNEQFF	TGTGCTAGTGGTCTCAGACTAGCGGGATCCTACAATGAGCAGTTCTTC
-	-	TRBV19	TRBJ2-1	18	CASGIRVGQTSSYNEQFF	TGTGCCAGTGGAATAAGGGTGGGGCAAACGAGCTCCTACAATGAGCAGTTCTTC
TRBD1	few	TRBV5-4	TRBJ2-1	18	CASSLVRGRLSSYNEQFF	TGTGCCAGCAGCTTGGTAAGGGGGCGATTATCCTCCTACAATGAGCAGTTCTTC
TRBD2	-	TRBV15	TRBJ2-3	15	CATSIPGLHTDTQYF	TGTGCCACCAGCATACCGGGACTACACACAGATACGCAGTATTTT
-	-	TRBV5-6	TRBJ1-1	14	CASSRPDTNTEAFF	TGTGCCAGCAGCCGCCCGGACACGAACACTGAAGCTTTCTTT
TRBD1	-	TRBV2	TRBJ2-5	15	CASSAGQNPLETQYF	TGTGCCAGCAGTGCGGGACAGAACCCCCTAGAGACCCAGTACTTC
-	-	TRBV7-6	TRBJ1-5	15	CASSLGAGANQPQHF	TGTGCCAGCAGCTTAGGGGCAGGGGCTAATCAGCCCCAGCATTTT